This paragraph reports one T cell receptor beta chain. Its cognate antigen is unknown. V was trimmed by 0 bases and J by 1 base, leaving 10 bases between them. This CDR3 contains 15 residues. Germline V gene sequence: CDR1 SGHDT, CDR2 YYEEEE. These data belong to a study of T cell responses to AZD1222 COVID-19 vaccine. General observations from the study: Repertoire sampling happened only post peak T cell response. Donors were largely white British and mainly female; clonal diversity was possibly underestimated.

Generated by immunoSEQ multiplex PCR, the TCRdb table keeps only in-frame clones and is missing some. Of about 97,000 clones listed, about 90% are singletons. The chain recombines TRBV5-6 with TRBJ1-1; a possible D gene is TRBD1 (6 bases). The clonotype originates from an adult in good health. The sample consisted of peripheral blood, taken on day 0 of AZD1222 vaccination. DNA for the CDR3: TGTGCCAGCAGCTTGGTTGGGGGGCAGAACACTGAAGCTTTCTTT. Its translation: CASSLVGGQNTEAFF.